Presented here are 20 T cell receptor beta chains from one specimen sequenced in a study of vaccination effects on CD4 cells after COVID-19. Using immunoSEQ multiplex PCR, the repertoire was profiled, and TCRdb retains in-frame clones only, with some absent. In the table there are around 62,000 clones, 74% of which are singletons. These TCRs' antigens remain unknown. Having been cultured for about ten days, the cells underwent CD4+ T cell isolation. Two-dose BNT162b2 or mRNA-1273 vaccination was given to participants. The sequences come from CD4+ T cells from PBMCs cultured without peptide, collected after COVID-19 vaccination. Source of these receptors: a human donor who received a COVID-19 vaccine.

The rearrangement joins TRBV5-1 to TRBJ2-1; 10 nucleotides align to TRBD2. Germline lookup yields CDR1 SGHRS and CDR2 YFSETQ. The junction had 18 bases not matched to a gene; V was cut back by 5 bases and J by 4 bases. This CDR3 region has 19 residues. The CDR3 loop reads CASSPGAAGGRPLYNEQFF. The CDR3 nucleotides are TGCGCCAGCAGTCCTGGGGCAGCGGGGGGGCGTCCTCTGTACAATGAGCAGTTCTTC.

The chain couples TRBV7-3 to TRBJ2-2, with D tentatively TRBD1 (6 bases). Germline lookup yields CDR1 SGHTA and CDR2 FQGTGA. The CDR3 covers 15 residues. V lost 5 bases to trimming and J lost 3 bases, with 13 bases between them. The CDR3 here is CASSPQGADTGELFF. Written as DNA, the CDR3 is TGTGCCAGCAGCCCACAGGGTGCCGACACCGGGGAGCTGTTTTTT.

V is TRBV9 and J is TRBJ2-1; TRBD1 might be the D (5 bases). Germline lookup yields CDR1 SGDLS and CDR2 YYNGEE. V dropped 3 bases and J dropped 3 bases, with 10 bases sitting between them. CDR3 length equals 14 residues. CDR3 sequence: CASSASGIYNEQFF. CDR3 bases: TGTGCCAGCAGCGCGTCAGGGATCTACAATGAGCAGTTCTTC.

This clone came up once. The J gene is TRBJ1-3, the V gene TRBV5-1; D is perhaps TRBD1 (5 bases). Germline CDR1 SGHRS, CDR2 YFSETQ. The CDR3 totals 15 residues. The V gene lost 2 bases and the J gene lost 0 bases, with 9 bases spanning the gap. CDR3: CASSLDGASGNTIYF. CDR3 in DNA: TGCGCCAGCAGCTTAGACGGGGCCTCTGGAAACACCATATATTTT.

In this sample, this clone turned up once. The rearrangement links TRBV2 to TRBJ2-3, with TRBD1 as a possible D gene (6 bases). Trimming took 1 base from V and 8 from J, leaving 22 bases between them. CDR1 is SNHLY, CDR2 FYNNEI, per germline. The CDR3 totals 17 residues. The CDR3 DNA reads TGTGCCAGCAGTGAAGGTTTGGACAGACCTTCCGCCAGTACGCAGTATTTT. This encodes CASSEGLDRPSASTQYF. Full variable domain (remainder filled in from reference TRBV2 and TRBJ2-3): EPEVTQTPSHQVTQMGQEVILRCVPISNHLYFYWYRQILGQKVEFLVSFYNNEISEKSEIFDDQFSVERPDGSNFTLKIRSTKLEDSAMYFCASSEGLDRPSASTQYFGPGTRLTVL.

The CDR3 loop reads CASSKTPNTEAFF. In nucleotides, the CDR3 is TGTGCCAGCTCTAAGACGCCGAACACTGAAGCTTTCTTT. The rearrangement joins TRBV18 to TRBJ1-1; D is uncertain. V lost 6 bases to trimming and J lost 1 base, with 9 bases between them. Germline-derived CDR1 and CDR2 are KGHSH and LQKENI. This CDR3 has 13 residues.

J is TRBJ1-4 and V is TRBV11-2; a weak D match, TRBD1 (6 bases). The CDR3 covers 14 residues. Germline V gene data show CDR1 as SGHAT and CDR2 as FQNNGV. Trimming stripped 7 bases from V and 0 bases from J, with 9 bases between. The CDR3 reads CASNNRATNEKLFF. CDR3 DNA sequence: TGTGCCAGCAACAACAGGGCAACTAATGAAAAACTGTTTTTT.

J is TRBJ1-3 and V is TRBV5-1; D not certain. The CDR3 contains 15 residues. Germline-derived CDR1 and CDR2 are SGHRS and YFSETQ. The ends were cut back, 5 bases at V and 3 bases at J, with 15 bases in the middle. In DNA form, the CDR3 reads TGCGCCAGCAGAGTTACGGAGTTTGGTGGAAACACCATATATTTT. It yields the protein CASRVTEFGGNTIYF.

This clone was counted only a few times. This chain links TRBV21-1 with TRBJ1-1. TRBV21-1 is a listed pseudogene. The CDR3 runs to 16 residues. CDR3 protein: CASSKRGGRVATEAFF. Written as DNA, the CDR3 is TGTGCCAGCAGCAAACGAGGGGGGCGCGTGGCCACTGAAGCTTTCTTT.

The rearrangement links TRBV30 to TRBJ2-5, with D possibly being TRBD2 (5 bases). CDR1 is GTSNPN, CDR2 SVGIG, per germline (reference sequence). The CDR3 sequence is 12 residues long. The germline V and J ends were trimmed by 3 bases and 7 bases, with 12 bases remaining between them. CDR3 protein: CAWRPEGPTQYF. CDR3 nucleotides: TGTGCCTGGAGACCTGAGGGCCCGACCCAGTACTTC.

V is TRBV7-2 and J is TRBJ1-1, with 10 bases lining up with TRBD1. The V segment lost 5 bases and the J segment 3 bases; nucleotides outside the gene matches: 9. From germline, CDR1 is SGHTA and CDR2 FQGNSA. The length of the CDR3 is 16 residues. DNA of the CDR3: TGTGCCAGCAGCCCCTGGACAGGGGGAGAGGACACTGAAGCTTTCTTT. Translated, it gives CASSPWTGGEDTEAFF.

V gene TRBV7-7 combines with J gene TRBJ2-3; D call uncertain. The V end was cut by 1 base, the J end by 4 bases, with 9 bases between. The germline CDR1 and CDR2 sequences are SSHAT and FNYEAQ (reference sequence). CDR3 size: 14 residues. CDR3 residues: CASSLGPVADTQYF. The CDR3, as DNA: TGTGCCAGCAGCTTAGGCCCAGTGGCAGATACGCAGTATTTT.

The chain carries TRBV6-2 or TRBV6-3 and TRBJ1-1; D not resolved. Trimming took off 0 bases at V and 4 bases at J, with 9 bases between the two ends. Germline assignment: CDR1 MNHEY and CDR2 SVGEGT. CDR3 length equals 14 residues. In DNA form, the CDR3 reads TGTGCCAGCAGTTACTCTCCGAGGGTCACTGAAGCTTTCTTT. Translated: CASSYSPRVTEAFF.

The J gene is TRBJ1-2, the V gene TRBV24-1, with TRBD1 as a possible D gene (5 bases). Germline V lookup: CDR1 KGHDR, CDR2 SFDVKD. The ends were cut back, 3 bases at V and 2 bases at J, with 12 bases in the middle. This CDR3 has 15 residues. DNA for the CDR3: TGTGCCACCAGTGATCAAGGGACTGAAAACTATGGCTACACCTTC. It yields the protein CATSDQGTENYGYTF.

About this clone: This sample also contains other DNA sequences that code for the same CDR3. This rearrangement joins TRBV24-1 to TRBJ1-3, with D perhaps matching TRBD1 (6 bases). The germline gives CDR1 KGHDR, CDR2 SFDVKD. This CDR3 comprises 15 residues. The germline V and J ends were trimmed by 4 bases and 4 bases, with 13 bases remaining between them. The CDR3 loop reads CATSDPRGSGNTIYF. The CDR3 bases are TGTGCCACCAGTGACCCCAGGGGATCGGGAAACACCATATATTTT.

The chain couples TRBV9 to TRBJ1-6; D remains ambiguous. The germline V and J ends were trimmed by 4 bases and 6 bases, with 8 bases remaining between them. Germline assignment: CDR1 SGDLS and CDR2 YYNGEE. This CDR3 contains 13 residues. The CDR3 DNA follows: TGTGCCAGCAGCCCTTTTACTAATTCACCCCTCCACTTT. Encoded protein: CASSPFTNSPLHF.

CDR3 region: CAWMGSQGATGELFF. CDR3 DNA sequence: TGTGCCTGGATGGGTAGCCAGGGAGCCACCGGGGAGCTGTTTTTT. The chain combines TRBV30 with TRBJ2-2; D assignment may be TRBD1 or TRBD2 (5 bases each). CDR1 and CDR2 (germline): GTSNPN, SVGIG (reference sequence). V was trimmed by 4 bases and J by 4 bases, leaving 16 bases between them. This CDR3 spans 15 amino acids.

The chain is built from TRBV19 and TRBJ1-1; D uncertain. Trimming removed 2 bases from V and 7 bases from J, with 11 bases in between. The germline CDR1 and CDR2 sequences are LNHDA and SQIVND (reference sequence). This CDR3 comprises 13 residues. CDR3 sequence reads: CASSILGVDEAFF. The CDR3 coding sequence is TGTGCCAGTAGTATATTGGGCGTTGATGAAGCTTTCTTT. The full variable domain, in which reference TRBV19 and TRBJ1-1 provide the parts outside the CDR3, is DGGITQSPKYLFRKEGQNVTLSCEQNLNHDAMYWYRQDPGQGLRLIYYSQIVNDFQKGDIAEGYSVSREKKESFPLTVTSAQKNPTAFYLCASSILGVDEAFFGQGTRLTVV.

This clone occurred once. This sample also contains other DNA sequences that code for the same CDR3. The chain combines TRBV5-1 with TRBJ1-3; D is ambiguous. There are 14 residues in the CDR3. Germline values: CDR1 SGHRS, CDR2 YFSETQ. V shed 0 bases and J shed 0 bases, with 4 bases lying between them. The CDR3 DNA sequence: TGCGCCAGCAGCTTGGGCAGCTCTGGAAACACCATATATTTT. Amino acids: CASSLGSSGNTIYF.

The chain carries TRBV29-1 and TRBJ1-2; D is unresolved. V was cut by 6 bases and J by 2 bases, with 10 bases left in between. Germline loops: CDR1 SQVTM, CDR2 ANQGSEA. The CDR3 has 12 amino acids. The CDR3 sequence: CSVLGINYGYTF. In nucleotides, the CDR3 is TGCAGCGTCTTAGGAATAAACTATGGCTACACCTTC. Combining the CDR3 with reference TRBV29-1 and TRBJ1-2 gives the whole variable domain SAVISQKPSRDICQRGTSLTIQCQVDSQVTMMFWYRQQPGQSLTLIATANQGSEATYESGFVIDKFPISRPNLTFSTLTVSNMSPEDSSIYLCSVLGINYGYTFGSGTRLTVV.